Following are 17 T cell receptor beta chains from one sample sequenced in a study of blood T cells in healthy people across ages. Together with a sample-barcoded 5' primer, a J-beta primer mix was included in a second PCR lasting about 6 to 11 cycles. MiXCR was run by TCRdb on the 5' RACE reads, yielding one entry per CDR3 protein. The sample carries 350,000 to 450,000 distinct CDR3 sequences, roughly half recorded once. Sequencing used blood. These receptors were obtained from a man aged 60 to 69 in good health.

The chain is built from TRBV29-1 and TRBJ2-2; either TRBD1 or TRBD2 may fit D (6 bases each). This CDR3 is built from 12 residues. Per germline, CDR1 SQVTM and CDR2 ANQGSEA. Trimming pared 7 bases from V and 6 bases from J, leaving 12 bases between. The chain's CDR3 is CSGGTRSGELFF. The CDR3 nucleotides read TGCAGCGGCGGGACACGCTCCGGGGAGCTGTTTTTT.

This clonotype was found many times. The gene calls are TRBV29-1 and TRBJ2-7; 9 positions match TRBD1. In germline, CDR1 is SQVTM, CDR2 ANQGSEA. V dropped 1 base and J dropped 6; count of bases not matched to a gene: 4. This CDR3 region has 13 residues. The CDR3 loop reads CSVEVAQGAEQYF. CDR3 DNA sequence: TGCAGCGTTGAAGTGGCACAGGGGGCCGAGCAGTACTTC.

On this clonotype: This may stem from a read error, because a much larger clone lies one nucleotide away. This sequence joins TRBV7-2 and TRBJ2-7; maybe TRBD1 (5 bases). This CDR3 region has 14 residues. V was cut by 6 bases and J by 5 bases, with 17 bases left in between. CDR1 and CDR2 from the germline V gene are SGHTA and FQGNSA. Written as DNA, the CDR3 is TGTGCCAGCAGGGCAACCTCAGGGCCCCACGAGCAGTACTTC. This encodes CASRATSGPHEQYF. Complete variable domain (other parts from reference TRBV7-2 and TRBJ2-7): GAGVSQSPSNKVTEKGKDVELRCDPISGHTALYWYRQSLGQGLEFLIYFQGNSAPDKSGLPSDRFSAERTGGSVSTLTIQRTQQEDSAVYLCASRATSGPHEQYFGPGTRLTVT.

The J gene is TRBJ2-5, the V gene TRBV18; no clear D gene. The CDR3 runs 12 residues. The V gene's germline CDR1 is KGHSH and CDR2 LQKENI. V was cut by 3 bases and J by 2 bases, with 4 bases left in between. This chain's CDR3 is CASSPQQETQYF. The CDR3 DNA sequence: TGTGCCAGCTCACCTCAGCAAGAGACCCAGTACTTC.

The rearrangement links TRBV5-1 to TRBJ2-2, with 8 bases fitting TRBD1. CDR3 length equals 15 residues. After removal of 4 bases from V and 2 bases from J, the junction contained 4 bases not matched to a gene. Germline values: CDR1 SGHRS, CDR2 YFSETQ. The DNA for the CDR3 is TGCGCCAGCAGCCCGGACAGGGCCAACACCGGGGAGCTGTTTTTT. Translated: CASSPDRANTGELFF.

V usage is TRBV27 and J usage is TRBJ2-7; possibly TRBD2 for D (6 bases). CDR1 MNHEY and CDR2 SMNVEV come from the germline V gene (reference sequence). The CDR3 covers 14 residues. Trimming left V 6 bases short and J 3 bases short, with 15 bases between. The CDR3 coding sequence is TGTGCCAGCAGGAGACGGGACTCCTTCTACGAGCAGTACTTC. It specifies CASRRRDSFYEQYF.

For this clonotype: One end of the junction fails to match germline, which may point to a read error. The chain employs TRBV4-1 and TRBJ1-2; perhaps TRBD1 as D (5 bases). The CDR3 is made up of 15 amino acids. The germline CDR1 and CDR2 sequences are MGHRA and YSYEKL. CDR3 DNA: TGCACCAGCAGCCAAGGGGAGCCCTCCGGCTATGGCTACACCTTC. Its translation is CTSSQGEPSGYGYTF.

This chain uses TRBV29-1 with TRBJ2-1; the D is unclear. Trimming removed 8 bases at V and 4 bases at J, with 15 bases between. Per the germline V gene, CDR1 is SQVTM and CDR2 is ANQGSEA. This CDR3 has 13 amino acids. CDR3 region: CSSGEVWYNEQFF. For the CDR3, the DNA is TGCAGCTCCGGTGAGGTGTGGTACAATGAGCAGTTCTTC.

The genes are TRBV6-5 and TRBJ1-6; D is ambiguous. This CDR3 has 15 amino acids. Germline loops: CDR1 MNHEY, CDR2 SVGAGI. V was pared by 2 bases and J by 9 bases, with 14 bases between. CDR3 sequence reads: CASSYVPNQSSPLHF. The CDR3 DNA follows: TGTGCCAGCAGTTACGTACCAAACCAAAGTTCACCCCTCCACTTT.

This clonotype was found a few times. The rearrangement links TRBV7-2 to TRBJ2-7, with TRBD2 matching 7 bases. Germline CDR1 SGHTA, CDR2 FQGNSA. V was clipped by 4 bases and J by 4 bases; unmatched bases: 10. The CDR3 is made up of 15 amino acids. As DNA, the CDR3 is TGTGCCAGCAGCTACACCGGGACTACTCCGTACGAGCAGTACTTC. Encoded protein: CASSYTGTTPYEQYF.

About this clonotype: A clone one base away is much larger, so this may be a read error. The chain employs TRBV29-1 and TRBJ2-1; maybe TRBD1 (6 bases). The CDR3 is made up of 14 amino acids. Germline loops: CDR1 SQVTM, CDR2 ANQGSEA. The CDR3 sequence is CSVQNRVQYNERFF. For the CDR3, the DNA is TGCAGCGTTCAAAACAGGGTCCAGTACAATGAGCGGTTCTTC.

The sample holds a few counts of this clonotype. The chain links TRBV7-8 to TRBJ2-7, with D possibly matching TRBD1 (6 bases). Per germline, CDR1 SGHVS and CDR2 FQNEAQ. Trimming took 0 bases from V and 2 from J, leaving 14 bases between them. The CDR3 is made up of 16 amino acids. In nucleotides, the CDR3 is TGTGCCAGCAGCTTAGCGGGGGAGCAGGGGACCTACGAGCAGTACTTC. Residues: CASSLAGEQGTYEQYF.

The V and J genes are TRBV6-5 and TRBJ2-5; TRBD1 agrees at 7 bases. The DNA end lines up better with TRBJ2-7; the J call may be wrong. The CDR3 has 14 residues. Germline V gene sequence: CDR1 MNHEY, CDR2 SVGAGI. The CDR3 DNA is TGTGCCAGCAGTTACACAGGGGTTAGGTACGAGCAGTACTTC. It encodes CASSYTGVRYEQYF.

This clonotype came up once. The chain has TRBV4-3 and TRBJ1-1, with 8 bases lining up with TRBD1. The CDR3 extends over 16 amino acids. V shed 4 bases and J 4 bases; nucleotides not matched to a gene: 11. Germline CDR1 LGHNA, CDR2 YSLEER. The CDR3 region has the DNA TGCGCCAGCAGCCGATTGGTGGGGACAGGTCCCACTGAAGCTTTCTTT. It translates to CASSRLVGTGPTEAFF.

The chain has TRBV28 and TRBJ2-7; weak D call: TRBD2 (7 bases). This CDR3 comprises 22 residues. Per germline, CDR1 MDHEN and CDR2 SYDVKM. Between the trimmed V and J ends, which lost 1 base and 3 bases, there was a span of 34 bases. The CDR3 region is CASSLSRLGTIGPGRGIYEQYF. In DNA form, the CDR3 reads TGTGCCAGCAGTTTATCCCGTCTTGGGACTATTGGGCCGGGAAGGGGGATCTACGAGCAGTACTTC. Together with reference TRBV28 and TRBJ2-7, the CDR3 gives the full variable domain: DVKVTQSSRYLVKRTGEKVFLECVQDMDHENMFWYRQDPGLGLRLIYFSYDVKMKEKGDIPEGYSVSREKKERFSLILESASTNQTSMYLCASSLSRLGTIGPGRGIYEQYFGPGTRLTVT.

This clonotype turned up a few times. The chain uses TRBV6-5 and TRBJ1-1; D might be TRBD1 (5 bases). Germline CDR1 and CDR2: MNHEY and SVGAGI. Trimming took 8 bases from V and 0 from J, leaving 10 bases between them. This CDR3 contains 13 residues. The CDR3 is CASRPGVNTEAFF. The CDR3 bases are TGTGCCAGCCGTCCGGGGGTGAACACTGAAGCTTTCTTT.

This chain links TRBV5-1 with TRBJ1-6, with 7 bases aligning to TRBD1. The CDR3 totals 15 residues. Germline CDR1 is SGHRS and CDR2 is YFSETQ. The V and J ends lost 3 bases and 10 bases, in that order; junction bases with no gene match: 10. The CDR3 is CASSWEGGFKSPLHF. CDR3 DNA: TGCGCCAGCAGCTGGGAAGGGGGCTTCAAGTCACCCCTCCACTTT.